The T cell receptor (beta chain) described here comes from a study of Graves' ophthalmopathy and Graves' hyperthyroidism. Findings and caveats of the study: Detection in blood was also observed for most expanded thyroid clonotypes above 0.001 frequency.

Amplification targeted the TCR beta CDR3 regions, with RNA transcripts as the source material. The first-round RT-PCR employed HTBI primers together with the Qiagen OneStep RT-PCR kit. A multiplex PCR was then performed as the second round. One entry per CDR3 protein, called by TCRdb with MiXCR from the multiplex PCR reads. The table includes about 550,000 distinct CDR3 sequences, just under 40% detected once. In the case of this clonotype: Its antigen is not identified.

CDR3 length: 14 residues. Germline V lookup: CDR1 SQVTM, CDR2 ANQGSEA. The ends were cut back, 6 bases at V and 0 bases at J, with 14 bases in the middle. Hyperthyroidism patients had new diagnoses, durations under 2 months, and ages of 18 to 65. Patients were excluded if they had other autoimmune diseases or uncontrolled infections, and likewise if pregnancy or lactation applied. Sequencing was done on a sample of peripheral blood or thyroid tissue (not recorded which). The chain links TRBV29-1 to TRBJ2-5, with D possibly matching TRBD2 (6 bases). This sequence originates from an adult man with Graves' hyperthyroidism. The CDR3 coding sequence is TGCAGCGTCGCCGGGGGTCCCTACCAAGAGACCCAGTACTTC. Its protein is CSVAGGPYQETQYF.